This is a list of T cell receptor beta chains from one sample in a study of T cell responses to AZD1222 COVID-19 vaccine. Here immunoSEQ multiplex PCR was the method, and the copy in TCRdb shows in-frame clones only, minus some. This repertoire shows 100,000 to 130,000 clones, nearly 90% found once; its top ten account for 4.5% to 5.5%. Sequencing used peripheral blood, obtained 28 days after the second AZD1222 dose. These receptors were obtained from an adult who received the AZD1222 COVID-19 vaccine. Each CDR3 is given with its conserved first and last residue. D genes are given only for firm matches. The size field is filled for only some rows; it gives once, few, many or a size class.

clone_size d_call j_call v_call cdr3_nt cdr3_aa
NA NA TRBJ2-5 TRBV5-6 TGTGCCAGCAGCTTGTGGGGGGAAGGTGAAGAGACCCAGTACTTC CASSLWGEGEETQYF
NA NA TRBJ2-7 TRBV2 TGTGCCAGCAGTGGGGGGTTGGGCGGCTCCTACGAGCAGTACTTC CASSGGLGGSYEQYF
few NA TRBJ2-1 TRBV6-5 TGTGCCAGCAGTTACTCAACCATGCAGGCCTACAATGAGCAGTTCTTC CASSYSTMQAYNEQFF
NA NA TRBJ2-2 TRBV6-2/TRBV6-3 TGTGCCAGCAGACCTACCGGGGGGCTCACCGGGGAGCTGTTTTTT CASRPTGGLTGELFF
NA TRBD1 TRBJ2-1 TRBV6-1 TGTGCCAGCAGTGAACGACAGGGCCCCTACAATGAGCAGTTCTTC CASSERQGPYNEQFF
NA TRBD2 TRBJ2-2 TRBV7-2 TGTGCCAGCAGCTTAGGGGGACTAGCCGGGGAGCTGTTTTTT CASSLGGLAGELFF
NA NA TRBJ2-7 TRBV28 TGTGCCAGCAGTTCCTTTCTTACCTCCTACGAGCAGTACTTC CASSSFLTSYEQYF
NA TRBD1 TRBJ1-3 TRBV6-1 TGTGCCAGCAGTGAAGCAATAATACAGGGGCTATGGGGAAACACCATATATTTT CASSEAIIQGLWGNTIYF
NA NA TRBJ1-2 TRBV27 TGTGCCAGCACCAAAGGACACAACTATGGCTACACCTTC CASTKGHNYGYTF
NA NA TRBJ1-4 TRBV5-4 TGTGCCAGCAGCTTGGCCGGGGCGGAATACCTGGGGAATGAAAAACTGTTTTTT CASSLAGAEYLGNEKLFF
NA TRBD2 TRBJ2-5 TRBV11-2 TGTGCCAGCAGCCCGGGGCGGGGGGGCCTCCCACAAGAGACCCAGTACTTC CASSPGRGGLPQETQYF
NA TRBD1 TRBJ1-2 TRBV7-2 TGTGCCAGCAGCCTATCGTGGGGGGGACAGGGGAACTATGGCTACACCTTC CASSLSWGGQGNYGYTF
NA NA TRBJ1-5 TRBV3-1/TRBV3-2 TGTGCCAGCAGCCCGGGCCAGATGGGCCAGCCCCAGCATTTT CASSPGQMGQPQHF
NA NA TRBJ1-5 TRBV19 TGTGCCAGTAGTTCAGGCAGACAGAACAATCAGCCCCAGCATTTT CASSSGRQNNQPQHF
NA NA TRBJ2-7 TRBV5-4 TGTGCCAGCAGCCCGATCGGAGGGAACGAGCAGTACTTC CASSPIGGNEQYF
once TRBD1 TRBJ1-3 TRBV6-5 TGTGCCAGCAGGGGACAGGGGGCCTTTGGAAACACCATATATTTT CASRGQGAFGNTIYF